Each of the 27 T cell receptor beta chains below was sequenced from the same sample in a study of CD8 T cells in Susac syndrome. RNA was extracted with the RNeasy kit, and a quantity of 0.5 to 1 ug was reverse transcribed using random hexamers. TCRdb fed the immunoSEQ multiplex PCR reads into MiXCR, producing one record per CDR3 protein. The sample includes 250,000 to 300,000 distinct CDR3 sequences, 80% to 90% of them seen just once. Sequenced: CD8+ T cells from PBMCs. These receptors came from a human donor with multiple sclerosis.

This clonotype appeared once. This chain uses TRBV27 with TRBJ1-1; 8 bases match TRBD1. Germline V lookup: CDR1 MNHEY, CDR2 SMNVEV (reference sequence). The ends lost 4 bases at V and 3 bases at J; junction bases unmatched: 1. This CDR3 region has 13 residues. CDR3 sequence reads: CASSYRGDTEAFF. CDR3 coding DNA: TGTGCCAGCAGTTACAGGGGGGACACTGAAGCTTTCTTT.

This chain links TRBV19 with TRBJ1-2, with D possibly matching TRBD1 (6 bases). Trimming left V 7 bases short and J 6 bases short, with 15 bases between. The CDR3 is made up of 13 amino acids. Germline values: CDR1 LNHDA, CDR2 SQIVND (reference sequence). CDR3 in amino acids: CASNIPRDNGYTF. The CDR3 DNA is TGTGCCAGTAATATTCCGCGGGACAATGGCTACACCTTC.

This clonotype was counted a few times. J is TRBJ2-7 and V is TRBV7-6, with D uncertain. The CDR3 totals 13 residues. The V gene's germline CDR1 is SGHVS and CDR2 FNYEAQ. Trimming pared 1 base from V and 5 bases from J, leaving 9 bases between. The CDR3 DNA reads as TGTGCCAGCAGCTTAGATCCAGGCAACGAGCAGTACTTC. This sequence encodes CASSLDPGNEQYF.

This clonotype was recorded once. The CDR3 DNA sequence: TGTGCCATCAGAGTGGTTGGGAGCCGGGAAGATACGCAGTATTTT. It yields the protein CAIRVVGSREDTQYF. This rearrangement joins TRBV10-3 to TRBJ2-3; TRBD2 is a possible D gene (5 bases). This CDR3 region has 15 residues. The V end was cut by 6 bases, the J end by 5 bases, with 18 bases between. Per germline, CDR1 ENHRY and CDR2 SYGVKD.

The chain links TRBV6-6 to TRBJ2-7; perhaps TRBD2 as D (6 bases). V was trimmed by 2 bases and J by 0 bases, leaving 14 bases between them. The CDR3 runs to 16 residues. Germline CDR1 is MNHNY and CDR2 is SVGAGI (reference sequence). The CDR3 is CASSYRVVADSYEQYF. Written as DNA, the CDR3 is TGTGCCAGCAGTTACCGTGTGGTAGCGGACTCCTACGAGCAGTACTTC.

The chain employs TRBV7-9 and TRBJ2-3; 8 positions agree with TRBD1. With 8 bases clipped from V and 6 bases from J, the junction kept 7 bases outside the gene matches. This CDR3 has 13 amino acids. The V gene's germline CDR1 is SEHNR and CDR2 FQNEAQ (reference sequence). CDR3 coding DNA: TGTGCCAGCGGCGACAGGGGAACGGATACGCAGTATTTT. Residues: CASGDRGTDTQYF.

V is TRBV12-3 or TRBV12-4 and J is TRBJ2-7; 8 bases align to TRBD1. This CDR3 is 15 amino acids long. Trimming removed 5 bases from V and 4 bases from J; junction bases left unmatched: 10. The CDR3 reads CASSARTGSIYEQYF. CDR3 in DNA: TGTGCCAGCAGTGCCAGGACAGGGTCAATTTACGAGCAGTACTTC.

CDR3 protein: CASSPPATNDEQYF. The CDR3 nucleotides read TGCGCCAGCAGCCCCCCGGCGACAAATGACGAGCAGTACTTC. V is TRBV4-1 and J is TRBJ2-7; D unclear. The CDR3 has 14 residues. Trimming stripped 4 bases from V and 5 bases from J, with 15 bases between. The germline gives CDR1 MGHRA, CDR2 YSYEKL.

This sequence joins TRBV15 and TRBJ2-3; the match to TRBD2 covers 12 bases. Trimming at V came to 0 bases and at J to 4 bases, leaving 8 bases not matched to a gene. Per the germline V gene, CDR1 is LNHNV and CDR2 is YYDKDF (reference sequence). The CDR3 length is 18 residues. CDR3 sequence: CATSREGRGLAGSDTQYF. CDR3 DNA sequence: TGTGCCACCAGCAGAGAGGGTCGAGGACTAGCGGGATCAGATACGCAGTATTTT.

The gene calls are TRBV30 and TRBJ1-2, with a weak D call TRBD1 (5 bases). Trimming took 5 bases from V and 4 from J, leaving 11 bases between them. The V gene's germline CDR1 is GTSNPN and CDR2 SVGIG (reference sequence). The CDR3 contains 12 residues. CDR3 sequence: CAWLGVSYGYTF. The DNA of the CDR3 is TGTGCCTGGCTGGGGGTAAGCTATGGCTACACCTTC.

This clonotype came up a few times. The chain combines TRBV9 with TRBJ1-1; the match to TRBD1 covers 8 bases. CDR1 and CDR2 from the germline V gene are SGDLS and YYNGEE. The V segment lost 4 bases and the J segment 6 bases; nucleotides outside the gene matches: 5. The CDR3 contains 13 residues. CDR3 protein: CASSLGQGSEAFF. The CDR3 bases are TGTGCCAGCAGCCTTGGACAGGGTTCTGAAGCTTTCTTT.

J is TRBJ2-1 and V is TRBV11-2, with a weak D call TRBD2 (5 bases). This CDR3 comprises 13 residues. V was cut by 4 bases and J by 5 bases, with 9 bases left in between. Germline lookup yields CDR1 SGHAT and CDR2 FQNNGV. The CDR3 spells CASSSWENNEQFF. DNA for the CDR3: TGTGCCAGCAGCTCATGGGAGAACAATGAGCAGTTCTTC. Based on the CDR3 plus reference TRBV11-2 and TRBJ2-1, the full variable domain is EAGVAQSPRYKIIEKRQSVAFWCNPISGHATLYWYQQILGQGPKLLIQFQNNGVVDDSQLPKDRFSAERLKGVDSTLKIQPAKLEDSAVYLCASSSWENNEQFFGPGTRLTVL.

The chain links TRBV27 to TRBJ2-7, with a weak D call TRBD1 (5 bases). V lost 0 bases and J 6 bases, leaving 12 bases between the germline ends. Germline V gives CDR1 MNHEY, CDR2 SMNVEV (reference sequence). This CDR3 comprises 14 residues. CDR3 DNA sequence: TGTGCCAGCAGTTTATCGAGGACATCTCGCGAGCAGTACTTC. It translates to CASSLSRTSREQYF.

This rearrangement joins TRBV28 to TRBJ1-1; no reliable D call. Trimming cost V 5 bases and J 4 bases, with 11 bases left between them. The CDR3 runs 13 residues. Germline lookup yields CDR1 MDHEN and CDR2 SYDVKM. The CDR3 nucleotides read TGTGCCAGCAGTCTAGGGTGGCTCACTGAAGCTTTCTTT. It specifies CASSLGWLTEAFF.

This chain connects TRBV7-9 to TRBJ2-4, with D possibly matching TRBD2 (5 bases). The V end lost 5 bases, the J end lost 3 bases, and 17 bases lay between the germline ends. This CDR3 comprises 16 residues. Germline CDR1 is SEHNR and CDR2 is FQNEAQ (reference sequence). The CDR3 here is CASSPLTGVDKNIQYF. CDR3 nucleotides: TGTGCCAGCAGCCCCCTAACCGGGGTGGACAAAAACATTCAGTACTTC.

This clonotype was recorded once. This sequence joins TRBV5-1 and TRBJ2-5; 8 bases line up with TRBD2. Germline V lookup: CDR1 SGHRS, CDR2 YFSETQ. J lost 2 bases, V lost 0 bases, and 3 bases had no gene match. The CDR3 loop spans 15 amino acids. CDR3 residues: CASSLALAVQETQYF. The CDR3 region has the DNA TGCGCCAGCAGCTTGGCACTAGCGGTACAAGAGACCCAGTACTTC.

Worth noting for this clonotype: The junction departs from the called germline gene at one end, perhaps through a read error. The CDR3 loop is CTSSLGVNQPQHF. The CDR3 bases are TGTACCAGCAGTTTAGGAGTAAATCAGCCCCAGCATTTT. The rearrangement joins TRBV27 to TRBJ1-5; D is unresolved. This CDR3 has 13 residues. Germline CDR1 is MNHEY and CDR2 is SMNVEV (reference sequence).

The chain has TRBV30 and TRBJ2-7, with D possibly TRBD1 on 5 matching bases. CDR3 length: 11 residues. Trimming removed 1 base from V and 6 bases from J, with 7 bases in between. Germline loops: CDR1 GTSNPN, CDR2 SVGIG (reference sequence). CDR3 sequence reads: CAWSDRREQYF. The CDR3 DNA follows: TGTGCCTGGAGTGACAGGCGCGAGCAGTACTTC. Looking up the rest from reference TRBV30 and TRBJ2-7 gives the full variable domain: SQTIHQWPATLVQPVGSPLSLECTVEGTSNPNLYWYRQAAGRGLQLLFYSVGIGQISSEVPQNLSASRPQDRQFILSSKKLLLSDSGFYLCAWSDRREQYFGPGTRLTVT.

The chain couples TRBV27 to TRBJ2-3, with unresolved D. Trimming removed 4 bases at V and 6 bases at J, with 11 bases between. The CDR3 runs 13 residues. In germline, CDR1 is MNHEY, CDR2 SMNVEV (reference sequence). The CDR3 here is CASSSNLADTQYF. DNA for the CDR3: TGTGCCAGCAGTTCCAACCTCGCGGATACGCAGTATTTT.

This chain joins TRBV7-9 and TRBJ1-1; D call uncertain. Germline V CDR1 and CDR2: SEHNR, FQNEAQ (reference sequence). V was pared by 4 bases and J by 2 bases, with 11 bases between. The CDR3 length is 14 residues. The DNA of the CDR3 is TGTGCCAGCAGCTCACCTGACCGAAACACTGAAGCTTTCTTT. It yields the protein CASSSPDRNTEAFF.

The chain combines TRBV30 with TRBJ1-1; 8 bases fit TRBD1. Per the germline V gene, CDR1 is GTSNPN and CDR2 is SVGIG (reference sequence). The ends lost 2 bases at V and 6 bases at J; junction bases unmatched: 14. The CDR3 runs to 16 residues. The CDR3 reads CAWSSPLTQGDPEAFF. For the CDR3, the DNA is TGTGCCTGGAGTTCTCCTCTCACACAGGGGGACCCTGAAGCTTTCTTT.

This clonotype was observed once. The rearrangement joins TRBV3-1 to TRBJ2-1; TRBD2 aligns across 8 bases. V was clipped by 1 base and J by 7 bases; unmatched bases: 9. CDR1 is LGHDT, CDR2 YNNKEL, per germline (reference sequence). The CDR3 is made up of 16 amino acids. The CDR3 is CASSQGAGRAFNEQFF. For the CDR3, the DNA is TGTGCCAGCAGCCAAGGCGCCGGGAGGGCCTTTAATGAGCAGTTCTTC.

The CDR3 DNA is TGTGCCAGCAGTGAAGGACAGACGGGTCAGCCCCAGCATTTT. It specifies CASSEGQTGQPQHF. The J gene is TRBJ1-5, the V gene TRBV2; the D gene is possibly TRBD1 (5 bases). The V end was cut by 1 base, the J end by 6 bases, with 10 bases between. Germline V lookup: CDR1 SNHLY, CDR2 FYNNEI. This CDR3 comprises 14 residues.

This chain uses TRBV11-2 with TRBJ2-1; the match to TRBD2 covers 9 bases. J was trimmed by 10 bases and V by 0 bases; bases with no gene match: 10. Germline lookup yields CDR1 SGHAT and CDR2 FQNNGV. The CDR3 has 16 amino acids. The CDR3 sequence: CASSLEGIKREAEQFF. The CDR3 nucleotides read TGTGCCAGCAGCTTAGAGGGCATAAAGCGGGAGGCAGAGCAGTTCTTC.

The chain is built from TRBV7-9 and TRBJ2-3; D uncertain. Germline V lookup: CDR1 SEHNR, CDR2 FQNEAQ (reference sequence). The CDR3 has 14 residues. V gave up 0 bases and J gave up 4 bases, with 8 bases separating them. CDR3 region: CASSLAPPADTQYF. CDR3 DNA: TGTGCCAGCAGCTTAGCCCCCCCTGCAGATACGCAGTATTTT. The full variable domain, its missing parts supplied by reference TRBV7-9 and TRBJ2-3, is DTGVSQNPRHKITKRGQNVTFRCDPISEHNRLYWYRQTLGQGPEFLTYFQNEAQLEKSRLLSDRFSAERPKGSFSTLEIQRTEQGDSAMYLCASSLAPPADTQYFGPGTRLTVL.

This chain connects TRBV28 to TRBJ1-6; 7 nucleotides align to TRBD1. Losses at the gene ends were 7 bases for V and 1 base for J; bases not matched to a gene: 4. The CDR3 has 15 residues. Per germline, CDR1 MDHEN and CDR2 SYDVKM. The CDR3 DNA reads TGTGCCAGCACCCACAGGGGATCCTATAATTCACCCCTCCACTTT. Amino acid sequence: CASTHRGSYNSPLHF.

This chain links TRBV4-1 with TRBJ2-2; the match to TRBD2 covers 10 bases. The J segment lost 6 bases and the V segment lost 1 base, leaving 8 bases of the junction unmatched. The CDR3 has 17 residues. The germline gives CDR1 MGHRA, CDR2 YSYEKL. The CDR3: CASSQVPAGGRAGELFF. As DNA, the CDR3 is TGCGCCAGCAGCCAAGTACCAGCGGGAGGGAGGGCCGGGGAGCTGTTTTTT.